The rows below give T cell receptor beta chains drawn from one sample of a study of Graves' ophthalmopathy and Graves' hyperthyroidism. MiXCR, applied by TCRdb to the multiplex PCR reads, yields one record per CDR3 protein. The sample lists roughly 400,000 distinct CDR3 sequences; over 15% were seen once. Sequencing was done on a sample of peripheral blood. The receptor source for this set is a woman aged 18-30 years with stable Graves' hyperthyroidism. Both conserved end residues are part of each CDR3. D genes are given only for firm matches. Clone size is not always given. Where it is, it says once, few, many or a class for expanded clones.

>TRBJ2-2|TRBD2|TRBV27|-
TGTGCCAGCAGCCCCGGGACTATCATGACCGGGGAGCTGTTTTTT
CASSPGTIMTGELFF
>TRBJ1-5|-|TRBV6-2/TRBV6-3|many
TGTGCCAGCAGTTACTCGTCGGGCAGGTTTAATCAGCCCCAGCATTTT
CASSYSSGRFNQPQHF
>TRBJ2-7|TRBD1|TRBV19|many
TGTGCCAGTAGCATCGGGACAGGGGAATACGAGCAGTACTTC
CASSIGTGEYEQYF
>TRBJ1-5|-|TRBV18|-
TGTGCCAGCTCACCACAGAGGGAACAGCCCCAGCATTTT
CASSPQREQPQHF
>TRBJ1-2|-|TRBV6-2/TRBV6-3|-
TGTGCCAGCAGTTCACTCCATAACTGTGGCTACACCTTC
CASSSLHNCGYTF
>TRBJ2-2|-|TRBV24-1|many
TGTGCCACCAGTGATCAGGGTCGGAACACCGGGGAGCTGTTTTTT
CATSDQGRNTGELFF
>TRBJ2-4|-|TRBV11-2|many
TGTGCCAGCAGCTTTTCGGAGAACATTCAGTACTTC
CASSFSENIQYF
>TRBJ1-2|TRBD1|TRBV11-3|many
TGTGCCAGCAGCTTAGCCACAGGGGGCGACTATGGCTACACCTTC
CASSLATGGDYGYTF
>TRBJ1-5|-|TRBV27|-
TGTGCCAGCAGTTTATGGGTTGAGGTTCACAGTTTGGGGGATCAGCCCCAGCATTTT
CASSLWVEVHSLGDQPQHF
>TRBJ1-1|-|TRBV6-1|many
TGTGCCAGCAGTGAAATCCGGGACACTGAAGCTTTCTTT
CASSEIRDTEAFF
>TRBJ2-7|TRBD1|TRBV27|few
TGTGCCAGCAGTTTGACAGGGGTAGCCTACGAGCAGTACTTC
CASSLTGVAYEQYF
>TRBJ1-1|TRBD1|TRBV12-3/TRBV12-4|many
TGTGCCACCCTACAGGGGATGAACACTGAAGCTTTCTTT
CATLQGMNTEAFF
>TRBJ2-7|TRBD1|TRBV20-1|-
TGCAGTGCTAACCCCAGGGGGACCTACGAGCAGTACTTC
CSANPRGTYEQYF
>TRBJ1-2|TRBD1|TRBV7-8|many
TGTGCCAGCAGCTTAGTCGGGACAGGAAGCTATGGCTACACCTTC
CASSLVGTGSYGYTF
>TRBJ1-5|-|TRBV7-6|-
TGTGCCAGCAGCTTAGGAGGGGGGGGAAGCAATCAGCCCCAGCATTTT
CASSLGGGGSNQPQHF
>TRBJ2-4|-|TRBV6-5|-
TGTGCCAGCACCAACAGAGCCAAAAACATTAAGTACTTC
CASTNRAKNIKYF
>TRBJ2-7|-|TRBV18|many
TGTGCCAGCAGTCCCGAGGGGATTTCCTACGAGCAGTACTTC
CASSPEGISYEQYF
>TRBJ1-5|-|TRBV19|few
TGTGCCAGTACTCTAGGTGGGAGCAATCAGCCCCAGCATTTT
CASTLGGSNQPQHF
>TRBJ1-2|TRBD1|TRBV12-3/TRBV12-4|many
TGTGCCAGCAGTTTCCTCTTCGCAGGGGGCAGATTTGGCTACACCTTC
CASSFLFAGGRFGYTF
>TRBJ2-7|TRBD1|TRBV7-2|-
TGTGCCAGCAGCGCAGGGGACAGCGAGCAGTACTTC
CASSAGDSEQYF
>TRBJ2-5|-|TRBV6-5|many
TGTGCCAGCAGTTTTGGGGGGCGCGGATATGAGACCCAGTACTTC
CASSFGGRGYETQYF
>TRBJ1-1|-|TRBV11-2|many
TGTGCCAGCACCCCGGTGGGAGGGTACACTGAAGCTTTCTTT
CASTPVGGYTEAFF
>TRBJ2-5|-|TRBV24-1|many
TGTGCCACCAGTGAGGTGGGGAAAGAGACCCAGTACTTC
CATSEVGKETQYF
>TRBJ1-1|TRBD1|TRBV7-8|many
TGTGCCAGCAGCTCCCCTCGGGACAGAGAGTTGAACACTGAAGCTTTCTTT
CASSSPRDRELNTEAFF
>TRBJ2-5|-|TRBV12-3/TRBV12-4|many
TGTGCCAGCGCAGAAAGGGGGGGGCCGACTCAAGAGACCCAGTACTTC
CASAERGGPTQETQYF
>TRBJ1-5|-|TRBV24-1|many
TGTGCCACCAGTACGGGGAATCAGCCCCAGCATTTT
CATSTGNQPQHF
>TRBJ2-7|TRBD1|TRBV20-1|many
TGCAGTGCTTTCACCGGGACAGGGAACGGCGAGCAGTACTTC
CSAFTGTGNGEQYF
>TRBJ2-7|TRBD2|TRBV3-1|many
TGTGCCAGCAGCCCACCCCTAGCGGGGGGGACCTACGAGCAGTACTTC
CASSPPLAGGTYEQYF
>TRBJ2-5|-|TRBV5-1|many
TGCGCCAGCAGCTCCCACCAGGGATTACAAGAGACCCAGTACTTC
CASSSHQGLQETQYF
>TRBJ1-1|-|TRBV6-2/TRBV6-3|many
TGTGCCAGCAGAATTGGGACGACGCCTGAAGCTTTCTTT
CASRIGTTPEAFF
>TRBJ2-5|-|TRBV4-2|-
TGTGCCAGCAGCCAAGAGGAGTGGAAGACCCAGTACTTC
CASSQEEWKTQYF
>TRBJ1-5|-|TRBV6-5|many
TGTGCCAGCAGGATGGCAGGAAGTCAGCCCCAGCATTTT
CASRMAGSQPQHF
>TRBJ1-2|-|TRBV12-3/TRBV12-4|many
TGTGCCAGCAGTTTAATACGGCAGGGGAGTGGTGGCTACACCTTC
CASSLIRQGSGGYTF
>TRBJ2-7|TRBD1|TRBV6-1|many
TGTGCCAGCAGACCCAACAGGGGGCGCAGGGGCGAGCAGTACTTC
CASRPNRGRRGEQYF
>TRBJ2-2|-|TRBV29-1|once
TGCAGCGTTGAAGGACCCATCTTGGGCGGGGATCTGTTTTTT
CSVEGPILGGDLFF
>TRBJ1-2|-|TRBV19|few
TGTGCCAGTACCCCCGAGGGAAGTCGTGGCTACACCTTC
CASTPEGSRGYTF